A selection of T cell receptor beta chains follows, all from one sample in a study of T cell clones after liver transplantation. Generated by immunoSEQ multiplex PCR, the TCRdb table keeps only in-frame clones and is missing some. Seen here are nearly 55,000 clones, approximately 84% observed once, and the top ten hold approximately 8%. The sample here was CD4+ T cells from blood, taken before liver transplant. The receptors were sampled from a human donor who received a liver transplant. The CDR3 runs from the conserved cysteine through the conserved F or W. D genes are given only for firm matches. Rows give clone size only sometimes, using once, few, many, or a class for an expanded clone.

-	TRBD1	TRBV5-1	TRBJ1-2	CASRLDRNYGYTF	TGCGCCAGCAGATTGGACAGGAACTATGGCTACACCTTC
-	TRBD1	TRBV12-5	TRBJ2-1	CASGLSGTGSFF	TGTGCTAGTGGTTTGTCCGGGACAGGTTCATTCTTC
-	TRBD2	TRBV2	TRBJ2-7	CASTRGGGNYEQYF	TGTGCCAGCACGCGGGGCGGGGGAAACTACGAGCAGTACTTC
-	-	TRBV29-1	TRBJ2-7	CSGIHDRGDSEQYF	TGCAGCGGAATCCACGACCGGGGGGACAGCGAGCAGTACTTC
-	-	TRBV5-1	TRBJ2-7	CASRDNPYEQYF	TGCGCCAGCCGGGACAATCCCTACGAGCAGTACTTC
-	TRBD1	TRBV6-4	TRBJ1-4	CASRKDRDEKLFF	TGTGCCAGCAGGAAGGACAGGGATGAAAAACTGTTTTTT
-	TRBD2	TRBV19	TRBJ2-1	CASSSIAGNSYNEQFF	TGTGCCAGTAGTTCCATAGCGGGAAACTCCTACAATGAGCAGTTCTTC
-	TRBD1	TRBV5-5	TRBJ2-3	CASSEVGGHMNTQYF	TGTGCCAGCTCCGAGGTAGGGGGCCACATGAATACGCAGTATTTT
-	-	TRBV5-4	TRBJ2-3	CASSATGTPTDTQYF	TGTGCCAGCAGCGCGACCGGGACTCCCACAGATACGCAGTATTTT
few	TRBD1	TRBV10-3	TRBJ1-1	CAISESTGETTEAFF	TGTGCCATCAGTGAGTCGACAGGGGAGACCACTGAAGCTTTCTTT
-	TRBD1	TRBV7-2	TRBJ1-3	CASSFYRGSSGNTIYF	TGTGCCAGCAGCTTTTACAGGGGGAGCTCCGGAAACACCATATATTTT
once	-	TRBV7-2	TRBJ2-3	CASRSLTVPDTQYF	TGTGCCAGCCGCAGCTTAACGGTTCCAGATACGCAGTATTTT
-	-	TRBV7-3	TRBJ1-1	CASSLNRDTEAFF	TGTGCCAGCAGCTTAAATAGAGACACTGAAGCTTTCTTT
-	TRBD1	TRBV2	TRBJ2-2	CASSPLQGPGELFF	TGTGCCAGCAGTCCTCTACAGGGGCCCGGGGAGCTGTTTTTT
-	TRBD1	TRBV28	TRBJ1-5	CASSLGQAVGPQPQHF	TGTGCCAGCAGCCTCGGACAGGCCGTAGGCCCGCAGCCCCAGCATTTT
-	TRBD1	TRBV6-6	TRBJ1-1	CASSYGQGDTEAFF	TGTGCCAGCAGTTACGGACAGGGGGACACTGAAGCTTTCTTT